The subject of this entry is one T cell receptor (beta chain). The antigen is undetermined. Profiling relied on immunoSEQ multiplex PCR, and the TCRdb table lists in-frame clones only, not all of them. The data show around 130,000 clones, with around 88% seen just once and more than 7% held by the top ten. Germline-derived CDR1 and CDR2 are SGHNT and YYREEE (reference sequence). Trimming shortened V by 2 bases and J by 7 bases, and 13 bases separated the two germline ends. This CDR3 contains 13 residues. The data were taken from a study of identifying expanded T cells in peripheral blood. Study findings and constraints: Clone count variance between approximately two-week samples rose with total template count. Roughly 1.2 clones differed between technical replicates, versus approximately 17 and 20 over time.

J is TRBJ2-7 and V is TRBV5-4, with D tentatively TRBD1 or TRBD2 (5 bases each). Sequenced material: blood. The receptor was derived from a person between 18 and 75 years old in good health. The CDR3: CASSFGGWGEQYF. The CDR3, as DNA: TGTGCCAGCAGCTTTGGGGGATGGGGGGAGCAGTACTTC. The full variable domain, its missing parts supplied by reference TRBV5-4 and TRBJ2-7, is ETGVTQSPTHLIKTRGQQVTLRCSSQSGHNTVSWYQQALGQGPQFIFQYYREEENGRGNFPPRFSGLQFPNYSSELNVNALELDDSALYLCASSFGGWGEQYFGPGTRLTVT.